These 7 T cell receptor beta chains originate from one sample sequenced in a study of blood T cell repertoires in COVID-19. Some clones are missing from TCRdb's copy, which holds only in-frame ones; the method was immunoSEQ multiplex PCR. The sample records 150,000 to 200,000 clones, about 84% being singletons. Sequenced material: peripheral blood. The receptors originated from a young woman with acute or convalescent COVID-19.

The chain uses TRBV6-4 and TRBJ2-7; D call uncertain. V was cut by 7 bases and J by 6 bases, with 13 bases left in between. This CDR3 spans 12 amino acids. The germline V gene has CDR1 MRHNA and CDR2 SNTAGT. CDR3 DNA: TGTGCCAGCATCATCCGTCCGCGCGAGCAGTACTTC. Translating gives CASIIRPREQYF.

The genes are TRBV20-1 and TRBJ2-5; D is possibly TRBD1 (5 bases). Trimming took off 2 bases at V and 7 bases at J, with 5 bases between the two ends. Germline lookup yields CDR1 DFQATT and CDR2 SNEGSKA (reference sequence). The CDR3 is made up of 10 amino acids. The CDR3 here is CSARRGTQYF. The CDR3 bases are TGCAGTGCTAGAAGGGGGACCCAGTACTTC.

The V call is TRBV5-1, the J call TRBJ2-3; D unresolved. Germline V gene lookup returns CDR1 SGHRS and CDR2 YFSETQ. The ends were cut back, 1 base at V and 1 base at J, with 7 bases in the middle. The CDR3 has 14 residues. CDR3 protein: CASSLNSRTDTQYF. The CDR3 nucleotides are TGCGCCAGCAGCTTGAACAGTCGCACAGATACGCAGTATTTT.

V usage is TRBV27 and J usage is TRBJ2-1; 9 bases map to TRBD2. Losses at the gene ends were 8 bases for V and 1 base for J; bases not matched to a gene: 3. The CDR3 totals 14 residues. The germline V gene encodes CDR1 MNHEY and CDR2 SMNVEV (reference sequence). CDR3 sequence (DNA): TGTGCCAGCTCCCTAGCGGGGTCCTACAATGAGCAGTTCTTC. Translation: CASSLAGSYNEQFF.

V gene TRBV30 combines with J gene TRBJ1-2; TRBD1 agrees at 8 bases. V gave up 5 bases and J gave up 8 bases; unmatched junction bases: 13. From germline, CDR1 is GTSNPN and CDR2 SVGIG (reference sequence). The CDR3 runs to 14 residues. CDR3 nucleotide sequence: TGTGCCTGGGGTCGGGACAGGATTAATCGGGGCTACACCTTC. The encoded protein is CAWGRDRINRGYTF.

This rearrangement joins TRBV19 to TRBJ1-2; D remains ambiguous. Germline CDR1 is LNHDA and CDR2 is SQIVND (reference sequence). With 3 bases removed from V and 7 bases from J, the gap between germline ends came to 18 bases. CDR3 length: 15 amino acids. The CDR3 loop is CASSIGPGGLGGYTF. The CDR3 DNA reads TGTGCCAGTAGTATTGGTCCTGGAGGATTAGGTGGCTACACCTTC.

The J gene is TRBJ1-2, the V gene TRBV20-1; no definite D call. There are 10 residues in the CDR3. Germline values: CDR1 DFQATT, CDR2 SNEGSKA (reference sequence). The CDR3 reads CRGASRGYTF. CDR3 in DNA: TGCCGGGGAGCCTCGCGGGGCTACACCTTC.